Listed below are T cell receptor beta chains from one sample, sequenced in a study of T cells in localized non-small cell lung cancer. Produced via immunoSEQ multiplex PCR; TCRdb's table is partial and in-frame only. Counted here are over 20,000 clones, about 92% occurring once; the ten biggest clones make up 12% to 15%. The sequencing used peripheral blood, collected before any cancer treatment. These receptors all stem from a man aged 40-75 years with stage III squamous cell lung carcinoma. The CDR3 runs from the conserved cysteine through the conserved F or W. The D gene is left open where the match is weak. Rows may omit the clone size; those that give it use once, few, many or a size class.

v_gene	abundance	j_gene	d_gene	CDR3aa	CDR3nt
TRBV9	-	TRBJ1-2	-	CASSSHGTEQYGYTF	TGTGCCAGCAGCTCACATGGTACGGAACAATATGGCTACACCTTC
TRBV5-4	once	TRBJ1-2	TRBD1	CASSTGQIRGGYTF	TGTGCCAGCAGCACGGGACAGATTAGAGGTGGCTACACCTTC
TRBV27	-	TRBJ1-1	-	CASSFGRGNTEAFF	TGTGCCAGCAGTTTTGGTCGGGGGAACACTGAAGCTTTCTTT
TRBV27	-	TRBJ1-5	-	CASKGQPQHF	TGTGCCAGCAAAGGTCAGCCCCAGCATTTT
TRBV28	-	TRBJ1-5	TRBD1	CASSPRTGGNQPQHF	TGTGCCAGCAGCCCGAGGACAGGGGGCAATCAGCCCCAGCATTTT
TRBV10-3	-	TRBJ1-5	TRBD1	CAISDATGLYSNQPQHF	TGTGCCATCAGTGACGCGACAGGGCTCTATAGCAATCAGCCCCAGCATTTT
TRBV5-1	-	TRBJ1-1	-	CASSLDRTNTEAFF	TGCGCCAGCAGCTTGGACAGAACTAACACTGAAGCTTTCTTT
TRBV13	-	TRBJ1-4	TRBD1	CASSWSRQGAVEKLFF	TGTGCCAGCAGCTGGTCAAGACAGGGGGCAGTTGAAAAACTGTTTTTT
TRBV4-1	-	TRBJ2-1	TRBD2	CASTLEATSGSYNEQFF	TGCGCCAGCACCTTAGAAGCGACTAGCGGGTCCTACAATGAGCAGTTCTTC
TRBV6-5	-	TRBJ1-5	-	CASSYGLQRPQHF	TGTGCCAGCAGTTATGGCCTCCAGCGGCCCCAGCATTTT
TRBV5-1	-	TRBJ2-3	TRBD2	CASSITGTNTDTQYF	TGCGCCAGCAGCATAACCGGGACTAACACAGATACGCAGTATTTT
TRBV5-4	-	TRBJ2-1	-	CASSAQQGDEQFF	TGTGCCAGCAGCGCCCAACAGGGCGATGAGCAGTTCTTC
TRBV9	once	TRBJ2-5	-	CASSVVGTPDETQYF	TGTGCCAGCAGCGTAGTTGGGACCCCAGATGAGACCCAGTACTTC
TRBV18	-	TRBJ2-1	TRBD2	CASSPNGGSENEQFF	TGTGCCAGCTCACCGAACGGCGGGAGTGAAAATGAGCAGTTCTTC
TRBV5-6	-	TRBJ2-3	TRBD2	CASSLRVAGSDTQYF	TGTGCCAGCAGCCTTCGGGTAGCGGGGTCAGATACGCAGTATTTT
TRBV5-1	-	TRBJ2-7	TRBD2	CASSLAIAGGLYEQYF	TGCGCCAGCAGCTTAGCTATAGCGGGAGGACTCTACGAGCAGTACTTC
TRBV7-9	-	TRBJ2-5	TRBD2	CASSLGGRAETQYF	TGTGCCAGCAGCTTGGGCGGGAGGGCTGAGACCCAGTACTTC
TRBV5-6	-	TRBJ1-2	TRBD1	CASSWAGTDNKGGYTF	TGTGCCAGCAGCTGGGCCGGGACAGACAACAAGGGAGGCTACACCTTC
TRBV5-1	-	TRBJ2-3	-	CASSFTTSTDTQYF	TGCGCCAGCAGCTTTACAACTAGCACAGATACGCAGTATTTT
TRBV15	-	TRBJ2-7	TRBD1	CATTPDRGPYEQYF	TGTGCCACCACCCCAGACAGGGGGCCCTACGAGCAGTACTTC
TRBV28	-	TRBJ1-2	-	CASGPEWGGGYTF	TGTGCCAGCGGACCAGAATGGGGCGGGGGCTACACCTTC
TRBV6-5	-	TRBJ1-1	TRBD1	CASRRDRTVSEAFF	TGTGCCAGCAGACGGGACAGGACGGTTTCTGAAGCTTTCTTT
TRBV5-5	-	TRBJ1-4	TRBD1	CASSPGPQGLEKLFF	TGTGCCAGCAGCCCCGGGCCACAGGGGCTTGAAAAACTGTTTTTT
TRBV6-5	medium-sized	TRBJ1-6	-	CASTYRTTDSPLHF	TGTGCCAGCACCTACAGGACAACTGATTCACCCCTCCACTTT
TRBV5-8	-	TRBJ2-6	TRBD1	CASSLGQSSGANVLTF	TGTGCCAGCAGCCTGGGACAGAGCTCTGGGGCCAACGTCCTGACTTTC
TRBV6-6	-	TRBJ1-2	-	CASSPQTDGYGYTF	TGTGCCAGCAGTCCTCAGACAGACGGCTATGGCTACACCTTC
TRBV6-5	once	TRBJ2-7	TRBD1	CASSYRDRGPYEQYF	TGTGCCAGCAGTTATAGGGACAGGGGGCCCTACGAGCAGTACTTC
TRBV6-1	-	TRBJ2-3	TRBD2	CASSKGILAGVDTQYF	TGTGCCAGCAGTAAAGGGATCTTGGCGGGGGTAGATACGCAGTATTTT
TRBV9	-	TRBJ2-1	-	CASSVGGHVVNEQFF	TGTGCCAGCAGCGTGGGAGGACACGTAGTCAATGAGCAGTTCTTC
TRBV27	-	TRBJ2-7	TRBD1	CASSLYRDRGYEQYF	TGTGCCAGCAGTTTATACCGGGACAGGGGATACGAGCAGTACTTC
TRBV6-1	-	TRBJ1-5	-	CATFRASEPQHF	TGTGCCACCTTCCGAGCCTCCGAACCCCAGCATTTT
TRBV5-1	-	TRBJ2-3	-	CASNSRETTDTQYF	TGCGCCAGCAACTCGCGGGAAACCACAGATACGCAGTATTTT
TRBV7-2	once	TRBJ1-2	TRBD1	CASILVRGQGYGYTF	TGTGCCAGCATCCTCGTCCGGGGACAGGGGTATGGCTACACCTTC
TRBV4-3	-	TRBJ2-1	-	CASSQEQYNEQFF	TGCGCCAGCAGCCAAGAACAGTACAATGAGCAGTTCTTC
TRBV27	-	TRBJ2-1	TRBD1	CASSLLSRRTGPNNEQFF	TGTGCCAGCAGTTTATTGTCTCGAAGGACAGGGCCGAACAATGAGCAGTTCTTC
TRBV28	-	TRBJ1-2	TRBD1	CASSPEGAYGYTF	TGTGCCAGCAGCCCGGAGGGGGCTTATGGCTACACCTTC
TRBV9	-	TRBJ2-1	TRBD1	CASSVRDRGNEQFF	TGTGCCAGCAGCGTCCGGGACAGGGGCAATGAGCAGTTCTTC
TRBV9	once	TRBJ1-6	-	CASSLYGSSYNSPLHF	TGTGCCAGCAGCCTTTATGGAAGCTCCTATAATTCACCCCTCCACTTT
TRBV29-1	-	TRBJ2-1	-	CSVEKSQQFF	TGCAGCGTTGAAAAATCTCAGCAGTTCTTC
TRBV27	-	TRBJ2-7	-	CASSLVTSPYEQYF	TGTGCCAGCAGTTTAGTAACTAGCCCCTACGAGCAGTACTTC
TRBV7-3	-	TRBJ2-3	-	CASSLGLSTDTQYF	TGTGCCAGCAGCTTAGGTCTTAGCACAGATACGCAGTATTTT
TRBV9	few	TRBJ1-2	TRBD1	CASSVAPHRGGGYTF	TGTGCCAGCAGCGTAGCCCCCCACAGGGGAGGAGGCTACACCTTC
TRBV18	-	TRBJ2-7	TRBD1	CASSTGTGAYEQYF	TGTGCCAGCTCAACCGGGACAGGGGCTTACGAGCAGTACTTC
TRBV5-6	-	TRBJ1-2	-	CASSYGRDYGYTF	TGTGCCAGCAGCTATGGCCGGGACTATGGCTACACCTTC
TRBV7-9	once	TRBJ2-3	TRBD2	CASSFTSGSGTDTQYF	TGTGCCAGCAGCTTCACTAGCGGGTCTGGCACAGATACGCAGTATTTT
TRBV5-1	-	TRBJ2-2	TRBD2	CASSLRAGGPGELFF	TGCGCCAGCAGCTTGAGAGCGGGAGGGCCCGGGGAGCTGTTTTTT
TRBV7-9	few	TRBJ2-7	-	CASSGVYEQYF	TGTGCCAGCAGTGGCGTTTACGAGCAGTACTTC
TRBV6-6	once	TRBJ2-1	-	CASRPGQNYNEQFF	TGTGCCAGCAGACCCGGACAGAACTACAATGAGCAGTTCTTC
TRBV6-6	-	TRBJ2-1	-	CASEALNEQFF	TGTGCCAGCGAAGCGTTGAATGAGCAGTTCTTC
TRBV10-3	-	TRBJ2-3	TRBD2	CAILDGGGASTDTQYF	TGTGCCATCCTGGACGGGGGGGGCGCAAGTACAGATACGCAGTATTTT
TRBV6-5	-	TRBJ2-7	-	CASSYSSSPEQYF	TGTGCCAGCAGTTACTCGAGTTCCCCGGAGCAGTACTTC